Below are 17 T cell receptor beta chains sequenced from a single sample in a study of T cells in Graves' hyperthyroidism and ophthalmopathy. Amplification of TCR beta CDR3 regions used RNA as the template. HTBI primers were used for first-round RT-PCR of the TCR CDR3. TCRdb analysed the multiplex PCR reads with MiXCR anew, one entry per CDR3 protein. The sample holds a few hundred thousand distinct CDR3 sequences, around 13% seen once. Sequenced input: blood. These receptors all stem from a woman in her 30s with Graves' ophthalmopathy.

Ten or more counts support this clonotype. CDR3 bases: TGCGCCAGCAGTGAGAAGGGGGCGACTGAAGCTTTCTTT. Its translation is CASSEKGATEAFF. The V and J genes are TRBV10-2 and TRBJ1-1; TRBD1 matches at 7 bases. Germline CDR1 WSHSY, CDR2 SAAADI. The CDR3 sequence is 13 residues long. V dropped 2 bases and J dropped 5; count of bases not matched to a gene: 2.

In its sample, this clonotype was seen many times. The chain has TRBV28 and TRBJ2-5; TRBD2 aligns across 7 bases. V lost 5 bases, J lost 5 bases, and 17 bases stayed unmatched. Per germline, CDR1 MDHEN and CDR2 SYDVKM. The CDR3 is 17 amino acids. CDR3 coding DNA: TGTGCCAGCAGTCCCCGCGGTAGCCCATTTAGCGGGGAGACCCAGTACTTC. This encodes CASSPRGSPFSGETQYF.

The chain recombines TRBV20-1 with TRBJ1-6; 7 bases map to TRBD1. This CDR3 is built from 13 residues. Unmatched junction bases numbered 7, after V lost 6 bases and J lost 8 bases. The germline gives CDR1 DFQATT, CDR2 SNEGSKA (reference sequence). In DNA, the CDR3 is TGCAGTGCCGCCAGGGGGTATGATTCACCCCTCCACTTT. Amino acid sequence: CSAARGYDSPLHF.

This clonotype came up many times. The V gene is TRBV2, the J gene TRBJ1-5; D unresolved. Germline loops: CDR1 SNHLY, CDR2 FYNNEI. The CDR3 has 15 amino acids. Trimming removed 4 bases at V and 1 base at J, with 11 bases between. The CDR3 loop reads CASSAARGSNQPQHF. The DNA for the CDR3 is TGTGCCAGCAGTGCCGCGCGGGGAAGCAATCAGCCCCAGCATTTT.

This clonotype was seen at least ten times. The gene calls are TRBV20-1 and TRBJ2-5; 12 bases match TRBD2. This CDR3 contains 16 residues. Germline lookup yields CDR1 DFQATT and CDR2 SNEGSKA (reference sequence). V shed 2 bases and J 3 bases; nucleotides not matched to a gene: 7. The CDR3 region is CSARSPSGGAKETQYF. The CDR3 DNA sequence: TGCAGTGCTAGATCCCCTAGCGGGGGGGCAAAAGAGACCCAGTACTTC.

The chain links TRBV7-6 to TRBJ1-1; D possibly corresponds to TRBD1 (5 bases). The CDR3 totals 15 residues. The germline V gene encodes CDR1 SGHVS and CDR2 FNYEAQ. V lost 0 bases and J 5 bases, leaving 13 bases between the germline ends. The CDR3 DNA sequence: TGTGCCAGCAGCTTAGCGCCGGGGGAAACGACTGAAGCTTTCTTT. Translating gives CASSLAPGETTEAFF. Complete variable domain (other parts from reference TRBV7-6 and TRBJ1-1): GAGVSQSPRYKVTKRGQDVALRCDPISGHVSLYWYRQALGQGPEFLTYFNYEAQQDKSGLPNDRFSAERPEGSISTLTIQRTEQRDSAMYRCASSLAPGETTEAFFGQGTRLTVV.

This clonotype has a handful of counts. The chain carries TRBV5-1 and TRBJ2-7, with D possibly matching TRBD1 (5 bases). The V and J ends lost 4 bases and 4 bases respectively, with 18 bases between them. The germline V gene has CDR1 SGHRS and CDR2 YFSETQ. The CDR3 has 15 amino acids. Here the CDR3 DNA reads TGCGCCAGCAGCATGCCGGACAACAACCTATACGAGCAGTACTTC. It translates to CASSMPDNNLYEQYF.

Many counts were recorded for this clonotype. The CDR3 sequence is CASRRGADRTTQETQYF. The DNA of the CDR3 is TGTGCCAGCAGGAGAGGGGCCGACAGGACCACTCAAGAGACCCAGTACTTC. The genes are TRBV7-9 and TRBJ2-5, with TRBD1 as a possible D gene (6 bases). The CDR3 is 17 residues long. Germline-derived CDR1 and CDR2 are SEHNR and FQNEAQ (reference sequence). V was clipped by 6 bases and J by 2 bases, with 22 bases between them.

The table lists this clonotype with many counts. V gene TRBV11-2 combines with J gene TRBJ2-3, with 8 nucleotides matching TRBD2. CDR1 and CDR2 (germline): SGHAT, FQNNGV. This CDR3 comprises 16 residues. Trimming at V came to 1 base and at J to 0 bases, leaving 3 bases not matched to a gene. The CDR3 region is CASSLGAGESTDTQYF. Written as DNA, the CDR3 is TGTGCCAGCAGCTTAGGAGCGGGGGAGAGCACAGATACGCAGTATTTT.

This chain connects TRBV6-2 or TRBV6-3 to TRBJ2-5, with a tentative D call TRBD2 (6 bases). V lost 0 bases, J lost 5 bases, and 22 bases lay in between. The CDR3 spans 18 residues. Germline V lookup: CDR1 MNHEY, CDR2 SVGEGT. CDR3 amino acids: CASSYSTMEPEGLETQYF. The CDR3 DNA reads TGTGCCAGCAGTTACTCGACTATGGAACCGGAGGGGCTGGAGACCCAGTACTTC.

Ten or more counts support this clonotype. The rearrangement uses TRBV3-1 and TRBJ1-1, with D unclear. The germline V gene encodes CDR1 LGHDT and CDR2 YNNKEL (reference sequence). Trimming removed 8 bases at V and 1 base at J, with 11 bases between. This CDR3 is built from 13 residues. The CDR3 region has the DNA TGTGCCAGCCGAGGAGGAGGGAACACTGAAGCTTTCTTT. Protein product: CASRGGGNTEAFF.

This clonotype occurred a few times. The chain uses TRBV2 and TRBJ1-1; D is uncertain. The V end was cut by 6 bases, the J end by 2 bases, with 10 bases between. This CDR3 contains 13 residues. Per the germline V gene, CDR1 is SNHLY and CDR2 is FYNNEI. CDR3 amino acids: CASRPTTNTEAFF. The CDR3 DNA sequence: TGTGCCAGCAGGCCGACAACAAACACTGAAGCTTTCTTT. The entire variable domain, with the rest obtained from reference TRBV2 and TRBJ1-1, is as follows: EPEVTQTPSHQVTQMGQEVILRCVPISNHLYFYWYRQILGQKVEFLVSFYNNEISEKSEIFDDQFSVERPDGSNFTLKIRSTKLEDSAMYFCASRPTTNTEAFFGQGTRLTVV.

This clonotype showed up many times. The chain couples TRBV7-3 to TRBJ2-7; TRBD1 matches at 7 bases. The V gene's germline CDR1 is SGHTA and CDR2 FQGTGA. The trim removed 3 bases at V and 6 bases at J, leaving 5 bases unmatched. The CDR3 consists of 13 residues. The DNA of the CDR3 is TGTGCCAGCAGCTTGGACAGGTTCGCCGAGCAGTACTTC. Amino acid sequence: CASSLDRFAEQYF.

In this sample, this clonotype turned up a few times. The rearrangement uses TRBV5-4 and TRBJ2-3; D perhaps matches TRBD1 (6 bases). The CDR3 loop spans 14 amino acids. Trimming pared 0 bases from V and 6 bases from J, leaving 11 bases between. The germline V gene encodes CDR1 SGHNT and CDR2 YYREEE (reference sequence). This CDR3 is CASSLGRGGDTQYF. The CDR3 region has the DNA TGTGCCAGCAGCTTGGGCAGGGGTGGGGATACGCAGTATTTT.

The table lists this clonotype with many counts. V gene TRBV2 combines with J gene TRBJ1-5; TRBD1 matches at 7 bases. Germline V CDR1 and CDR2: SNHLY, FYNNEI. The CDR3 covers 13 residues. J was trimmed by 3 bases and V by 7 bases; bases with no gene match: 3. CDR3 sequence (DNA): TGTGCCAGCACCGGACAGGTCAATCAGCCCCAGCATTTT. It encodes CASTGQVNQPQHF.

This clonotype has ten or more counts. The CDR3 region is CSATGRDYEQFF. The CDR3 DNA sequence: TGCAGTGCCACGGGAAGGGACTATGAGCAGTTCTTC. The rearrangement links TRBV20-1 to TRBJ2-1; possible D gene TRBD2, 6 bases. V lost 6 bases to trimming and J lost 8 bases, with 14 bases between them. The CDR3 runs 12 residues. CDR1 and CDR2 from the germline V gene are DFQATT and SNEGSKA (reference sequence).

This clonotype was seen repeatedly, ten times or more. CDR3 protein: CASSFSGGAADTQYF. As DNA, the CDR3 is TGTGCCAGCAGTTTTAGCGGGGGGGCTGCAGATACGCAGTATTTT. The rearrangement links TRBV28 to TRBJ2-3; 11 bases fit TRBD2. Germline V gene data show CDR1 as MDHEN and CDR2 as SYDVKM. The length of the CDR3 is 15 residues. Trimming removed 3 bases from V and 4 bases from J; junction bases left unmatched: 3.